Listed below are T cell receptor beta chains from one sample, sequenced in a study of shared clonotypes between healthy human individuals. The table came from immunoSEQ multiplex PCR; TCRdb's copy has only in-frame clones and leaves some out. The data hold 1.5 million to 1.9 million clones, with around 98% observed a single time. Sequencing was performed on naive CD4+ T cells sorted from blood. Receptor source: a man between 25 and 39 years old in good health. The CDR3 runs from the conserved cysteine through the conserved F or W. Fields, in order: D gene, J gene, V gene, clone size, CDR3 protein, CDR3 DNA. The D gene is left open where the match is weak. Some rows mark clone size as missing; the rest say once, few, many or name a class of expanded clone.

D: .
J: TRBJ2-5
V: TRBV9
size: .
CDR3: CASSAAGTDQETQYF
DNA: TGTGCCAGCAGCGCCGCCGGGACGGACCAAGAGACCCAGTACTTC

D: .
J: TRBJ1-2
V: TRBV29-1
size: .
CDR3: CSLRNRERGYTF
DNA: TGCAGCTTGCGAAACAGGGAGAGGGGCTACACCTTC

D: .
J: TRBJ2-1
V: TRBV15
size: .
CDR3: CATSRDLRQPVEQFF
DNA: TGTGCCACCAGCCGTGATCTTAGACAGCCGGTGGAGCAGTTCTTC

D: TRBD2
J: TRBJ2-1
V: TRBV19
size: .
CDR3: CASSLPLGTINNEQFF
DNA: TGTGCCAGTAGTCTCCCCTTGGGGACTATAAACAATGAGCAGTTCTTC

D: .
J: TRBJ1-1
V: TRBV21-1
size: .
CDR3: CASRYLVATIRTEAFF
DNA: TGTGCCAGCAGATACCTGGTAGCCACAATTCGCACTGAAGCTTTCTTT

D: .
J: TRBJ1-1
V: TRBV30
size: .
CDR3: CAWLTTGVMNTEAFF
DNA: TGTGCCTGGTTAACGACAGGAGTTATGAACACTGAAGCTTTCTTT

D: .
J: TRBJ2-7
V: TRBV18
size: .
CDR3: CASSRVGPSYEQYF
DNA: TGTGCCAGCTCACGGGTTGGACCGTCCTACGAGCAGTACTTC

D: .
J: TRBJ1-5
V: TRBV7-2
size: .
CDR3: CASARAGWFAQPQHF
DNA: TGTGCCAGCGCCCGAGCCGGGTGGTTCGCTCAGCCCCAGCATTTT

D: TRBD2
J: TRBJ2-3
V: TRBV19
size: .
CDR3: CASSILAAAAQYF
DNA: TGTGCCAGTAGTATACTAGCGGCAGCTGCGCAGTATTTT

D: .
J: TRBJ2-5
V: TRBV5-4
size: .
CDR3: CASSFVDTSRETQYF
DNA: TGTGCCAGCAGCTTTGTGGACACCTCTCGTGAGACCCAGTACTTC

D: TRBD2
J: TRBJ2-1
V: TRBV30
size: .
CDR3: CAWNGRGSYNEQFF
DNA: TGTGCCTGGAACGGGAGGGGCTCCTACAATGAGCAGTTCTTC

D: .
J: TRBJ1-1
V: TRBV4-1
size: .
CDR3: CASSPSGQLNTEAFF
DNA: TGCGCCAGCAGCCCAAGCGGACAGCTGAACACTGAAGCTTTCTTT

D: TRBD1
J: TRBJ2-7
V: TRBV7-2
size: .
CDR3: CASSLVIQTGSNYYEQYF
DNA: TGTGCCAGCAGCTTAGTCATTCAGACAGGGTCTAACTACTACGAGCAGTACTTC

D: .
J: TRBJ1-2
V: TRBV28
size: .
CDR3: CASTERYGYTF
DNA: TGTGCCAGCACAGAGCGGTATGGCTACACCTTC

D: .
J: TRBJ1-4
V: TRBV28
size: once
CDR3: CASSEGREKLFF
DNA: TGTGCCAGCAGTGAAGGAAGAGAAAAACTGTTTTTT

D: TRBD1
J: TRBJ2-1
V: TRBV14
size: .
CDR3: CASWTTGIPYNEQFF
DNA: TGTGCCAGCTGGACGACAGGGATTCCATACAATGAGCAGTTCTTC

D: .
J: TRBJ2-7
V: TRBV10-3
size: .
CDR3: CAISETHEQYF
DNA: TGTGCCATCAGTGAGACCCACGAGCAGTACTTC

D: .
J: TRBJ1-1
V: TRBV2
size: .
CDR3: CATNLDTSEAFF
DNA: TGTGCCACGAACCTTGACACCTCTGAAGCTTTCTTT

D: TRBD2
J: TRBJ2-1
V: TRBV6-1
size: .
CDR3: CASSWGGRVYNEQFF
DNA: TGTGCCAGCAGTTGGGGCGGGAGGGTCTACAATGAGCAGTTCTTC

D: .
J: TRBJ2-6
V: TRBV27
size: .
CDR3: CASSRTLSGAGSGANVLTF
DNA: TGTGCCAGCAGTCGGACCCTATCCGGGGCAGGGTCTGGGGCCAACGTCCTGACTTTC

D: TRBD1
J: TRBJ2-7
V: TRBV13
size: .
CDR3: CASSPQGESSYEQYF
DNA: TGTGCCAGCAGCCCTCAGGGGGAGAGCTCCTACGAGCAGTACTTC

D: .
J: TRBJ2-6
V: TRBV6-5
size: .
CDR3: CASTREGSGANVLTF
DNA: TGTGCCAGCACAAGAGAGGGGTCCGGGGCCAACGTCCTGACTTTC

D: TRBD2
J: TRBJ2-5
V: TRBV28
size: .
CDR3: CASSPSGSRETQYF
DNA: TGTGCCAGCAGTCCTAGCGGGAGTCGAGAGACCCAGTACTTC

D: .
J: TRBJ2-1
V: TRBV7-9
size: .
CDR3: CASSVGELGEQFF
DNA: TGTGCCAGCAGCGTCGGAGAACTGGGTGAGCAGTTCTTC

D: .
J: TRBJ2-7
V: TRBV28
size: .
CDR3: CASSDSPSYEQYF
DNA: TGTGCCAGCAGTGACAGTCCCTCCTACGAGCAGTACTTC

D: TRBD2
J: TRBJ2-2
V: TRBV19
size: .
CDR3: CASLNRIGGTGELFF
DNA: TGTGCCAGCCTCAACAGAATCGGGGGGACCGGGGAGCTGTTTTTT